These 16 T cell receptor beta chains were all obtained from the same sample, sequenced in a study of T cells in Graves' hyperthyroidism and ophthalmopathy. Amplification yielded TCR beta CDR3 regions, with RNA transcripts as the source. Carried out on the TCR CDR3, a first-round RT-PCR used the HTBI primer set. MiXCR, run by TCRdb on the multiplex PCR reads, gives a single entry per CDR3 protein. The sample shows hundreds of thousands of distinct CDR3 sequences, around 39% of them seen only once. The sample was blood. The receptors come from a young man with Graves' hyperthyroidism.

A word on this clonotype: A much larger clone sits a single nucleotide away, making a read error possible. The chain recombines TRBV10-3 with TRBJ2-2, with TRBD2 matching over 13 bases. The V gene's germline CDR1 is ENHRY and CDR2 SYGVKD. CDR3 length equals 16 residues. The CDR3 sequence is CAVRGTSGADTGELFF. The CDR3 bases are TGTGCCGTCAGGGGGACTAGCGGGGCCGACACCGGGGAGCTGTTTTTT.

This clonotype has at least ten counts. The CDR3, as DNA: TGTGCCATCAGTGAGTCTTTTGTAAACCCCGAGCAGTACTTC. It specifies CAISESFVNPEQYF. The V call is TRBV10-3, the J call TRBJ2-7; no firm D call. The germline V gene has CDR1 ENHRY and CDR2 SYGVKD. The CDR3 runs to 14 residues. V lost 0 bases to trimming and J lost 6 bases, with 12 bases between them.

This clonotype was counted a few times. V gene TRBV13 combines with J gene TRBJ2-7; D tentatively reads TRBD1 or TRBD2 (5 bases each). Trimming removed 8 bases at V and 6 bases at J, with 17 bases between. Germline lookup yields CDR1 PRHDT and CDR2 FYEKMQ (reference sequence). The CDR3 length is 13 residues. CDR3 coding DNA: TGTGCCAGCGCTGGGGGACGCTCGGGCGAGCAGTACTTC. Its protein is CASAGGRSGEQYF.

This sequence joins TRBV13 and TRBJ1-1; 10 bases map to TRBD1. V lost 5 bases, J lost 6 bases, and 15 bases stayed unmatched. The CDR3 has 17 residues. In germline, CDR1 is PRHDT, CDR2 FYEKMQ (reference sequence). CDR3 loop: CASSEGGTGDLNSEAFF. The CDR3 DNA sequence: TGTGCCAGCAGCGAGGGGGGGACAGGGGATCTTAATTCTGAAGCTTTCTTT.

This clonotype was recorded at least ten times. The V call is TRBV10-3, the J call TRBJ2-7; 8 nucleotides agree with TRBD2. Trimming at V came to 5 bases and at J to 6 bases, leaving 12 bases not matched to a gene. Germline CDR1 reads ENHRY; CDR2 reads SYGVKD. The CDR3 length is 15 residues. The CDR3 region has the DNA TGTGCCATCAGTACTGGACTAGCCAGCTCCCTCGAGCAGTACTTC. Translating gives CAISTGLASSLEQYF.

The chain carries TRBV7-3 and TRBJ2-7; 7 nucleotides line up with TRBD1. From germline, CDR1 is SGHTA and CDR2 FQGTGA. V trimming: 5 bases; J trimming: 7 bases; junction bases outside the gene matches: 8. The CDR3 loop spans 13 amino acids. The CDR3 loop reads CASSPTGPNEQYF. DNA for the CDR3: TGTGCCAGCAGCCCGACAGGGCCGAATGAGCAGTACTTC.

The chain combines TRBV10-3 with TRBJ1-4; 10 bases agree with TRBD1. CDR1 and CDR2 (germline): ENHRY, SYGVKD. This CDR3 region has 15 residues. The junction had 6 bases not matched to a gene; V was cut back by 3 bases and J by 8 bases. CDR3 sequence: CAISEGDRGVEKLFF. The CDR3 nucleotides are TGTGCCATCAGTGAAGGGGACAGGGGCGTGGAAAAACTGTTTTTT.

This clonotype has just a few counts. The chain recombines TRBV30 with TRBJ2-7; no clear D. The germline CDR1 and CDR2 sequences are GTSNPN and SVGIG (reference sequence). With 4 bases removed from V and 4 bases from J, the gap between germline ends came to 2 bases. The CDR3 runs to 9 residues. The CDR3 spells CAWKYEQYF. DNA for the CDR3: TGTGCCTGGAAGTACGAGCAGTACTTC.

This clonotype was seen only a few times. A read error may account for a junction end that differs from germline. The J gene is TRBJ1-1, the V gene TRBV9; perhaps TRBD1 as D (5 bases). The CDR3 runs 13 residues. Germline CDR1 reads SGDLS; CDR2 reads YYNGEE. CDR3 amino acids: CASSLVGVSEAFF. The CDR3 nucleotides read TGCGCCAGCAGCTTGGTGGGGGTGTCCGAAGCTTTCTTT.

This sequence joins TRBV9 and TRBJ2-2, with D unclear. Trimming pared 0 bases from V and 2 bases from J, leaving 8 bases between. The germline CDR1 and CDR2 sequences are SGDLS and YYNGEE. CDR3 length: 15 amino acids. The CDR3 sequence: CASSVEQINTGELFF. Written as DNA, the CDR3 is TGTGCCAGCAGCGTAGAACAGATTAACACCGGGGAGCTGTTTTTT. Based on the CDR3 plus reference TRBV9 and TRBJ2-2, the full variable domain is DSGVTQTPKHLITATGQRVTLRCSPRSGDLSVYWYQQSLDQGLQFLIQYYNGEERAKGNILERFSAQQFPDLHSELNLSSLELGDSALYFCASSVEQINTGELFFGEGSRLTVL.

Only a few counts were recorded for this clonotype. J is TRBJ1-6 and V is TRBV4-1; possible D gene TRBD1, 5 bases. CDR3 size: 15 residues. The germline V and J ends were trimmed by 0 bases and 6 bases, with 9 bases remaining between them. Germline assignment: CDR1 MGHRA and CDR2 YSYEKL. This chain's CDR3 is CASSQDPGSNSPLHF. The CDR3 region has the DNA TGCGCCAGCAGCCAAGATCCAGGGTCTAATTCACCCCTCCACTTT.

This clonotype came up a few times. The gene calls are TRBV12-3 or TRBV12-4 and TRBJ1-1, with 8 bases that match TRBD1. With 5 bases clipped from V and 7 bases from J, the junction kept 6 bases outside the gene matches. The CDR3 covers 13 residues. The CDR3 is CASSPTGALEAFF. DNA for the CDR3: TGTGCCAGCAGTCCGACAGGGGCCCTTGAAGCTTTCTTT.

The chain combines TRBV2 with TRBJ1-2; D possibly corresponds to TRBD1 (6 bases). The ends were cut back, 6 bases at V and 6 bases at J, with 23 bases in the middle. The CDR3 is 16 residues long. Germline V gene sequence: CDR1 SNHLY, CDR2 FYNNEI. CDR3: CASSVMGGADEDGYTF. The DNA for the CDR3 is TGTGCCAGCAGCGTTATGGGGGGCGCGGACGAAGATGGCTACACCTTC.

This clonotype was observed at least ten times. J is TRBJ1-3 and V is TRBV7-9, with D unclear. V was trimmed by 6 bases and J by 8 bases, leaving 11 bases between them. Germline-derived CDR1 and CDR2 are SEHNR and FQNEAQ (reference sequence). This CDR3 region has 12 residues. The CDR3 spells CASSLRGDTIYF. The CDR3 DNA reads TGTGCCAGCAGTCTTCGTGGGGACACCATATATTTT. The whole variable domain, filled in from reference TRBV7-9 and TRBJ1-3, reads DTGVSQNPRHKITKRGQNVTFRCDPISEHNRLYWYRQTLGQGPEFLTYFQNEAQLEKSRLLSDRFSAERPKGSFSTLEIQRTEQGDSAMYLCASSLRGDTIYFGEGSWLTVV.

This clonotype was observed a single time. The junction departs from the called germline gene at one end, perhaps through a read error. The J gene is TRBJ2-7, the V gene TRBV29-1; D unresolved. Germline CDR1 and CDR2: SQVTM and ANQGSEA. The CDR3 spans 15 residues. CDR3 nucleotide sequence: TGCAGCGTTGAAGTAGACACGGCTGGCCGGTACGAGCAATACTTC. It translates to CSVEVDTAGRYEQYF.

The table lists this clonotype with a count of one. V usage is TRBV7-8 and J usage is TRBJ2-5; weak D call: TRBD2 (9 bases). The germline V gene has CDR1 SGHVS and CDR2 FQNEAQ. The germline V and J ends were trimmed by 7 bases and 5 bases, with 20 bases remaining between them. The CDR3 contains 15 residues. The CDR3 bases are TGTGCCAGCACTCCCCAGGGGGCGGGAGGGGAGACCCAGTACTTC. It codes for CASTPQGAGGETQYF.